These 17 T cell receptor beta chains share one sample of origin, sequenced in a study of cytotoxic CD8 clonotypes in ibrutinib-treated CLL. Data came from immunoSEQ multiplex PCR; TCRdb stores just in-frame clones and leaves some out. The table lists 250,000 to 350,000 clones, approximately 76% of them singletons. Sequences were derived from PBMCs, sampled at disease progression, from a patient treated with ibrutinib. The origin of the receptors is a human donor with chronic lymphocytic leukemia.

In its sample, this clone was seen once. The CDR3 region has the DNA TGTGCCACCAACGTCGGGGGGCTCGATTCACCCCTCCACTTT. Translating it yields CATNVGGLDSPLHF. The chain employs TRBV18 and TRBJ1-6, with a possible D match to TRBD1 (6 bases). The CDR3 extends over 14 amino acids. The ends were cut back, 10 bases at V and 8 bases at J, with 18 bases in the middle. Germline CDR1 and CDR2: KGHSH and LQKENI.

This rearrangement joins TRBV7-3 to TRBJ1-5; D remains ambiguous. Trimming shortened V by 1 base and J by 6 bases, and 7 bases separated the two germline ends. The CDR3 is made up of 13 amino acids. Germline V gives CDR1 SGHTA, CDR2 FQGTGA. The CDR3 loop reads CASSLRGSQPQHF. The CDR3 DNA follows: TGTGCCAGCAGCTTAAGGGGTAGTCAGCCCCAGCATTTT.

This clone was observed once. CDR3 residues: CASRKRTAEYYGYTF. The CDR3 region has the DNA TGTGCCAGCAGGAAGAGGACAGCGGAATACTATGGCTACACCTTC. The chain joins TRBV2 to TRBJ1-2; tentatively, D is TRBD1 (6 bases). V dropped 6 bases and J dropped 3 bases, with 17 bases sitting between them. The CDR3 sequence is 15 residues long. The germline CDR1 and CDR2 sequences are SNHLY and FYNNEI. The full variable domain, completed using reference TRBV2 and TRBJ1-2, is EPEVTQTPSHQVTQMGQEVILRCVPISNHLYFYWYRQILGQKVEFLVSFYNNEISEKSEIFDDQFSVERPDGSNFTLKIRSTKLEDSAMYFCASRKRTAEYYGYTFGSGTRLTVV.

This chain uses TRBV28 with TRBJ2-5, with 11 positions matching TRBD2. Germline values: CDR1 MDHEN, CDR2 SYDVKM. Unmatched junction bases numbered 5, after V lost 6 bases and J lost 2 bases. The length of the CDR3 is 15 residues. The CDR3, as DNA: TGTGCCAGCAGCCACCGGACTAGCGGGCAAGAGACCCAGTACTTC. Residues: CASSHRTSGQETQYF.

This chain links TRBV5-1 with TRBJ2-5; possibly TRBD1 or TRBD2 for D (5 bases each). This CDR3 is 15 amino acids long. Trimming shortened V by 5 bases and J by 3 bases, and 17 bases separated the two germline ends. Per germline, CDR1 SGHRS and CDR2 YFSETQ. In nucleotides, the CDR3 is TGCGCCAGCAGAAGTCGGGTAGGGACCGAAGAGACCCAGTACTTC. Translated, it gives CASRSRVGTEETQYF.

The CDR3 DNA follows: TGCGCCAGCAGCCCAGGACTAGCTGCTTACGAGCAGTACTTC. This gives the protein CASSPGLAAYEQYF. V is TRBV4-1 and J is TRBJ2-7; 8 nucleotides match TRBD2. Germline CDR1 and CDR2: MGHRA and YSYEKL. V gave up 4 bases and J gave up 4 bases; unmatched junction bases: 6. There are 14 residues in the CDR3.

This CDR3 is CASSPIQGPDTQYF. In nucleotides, the CDR3 is TGTGCCAGCAGCCCCATACAGGGGCCAGATACGCAGTATTTT. This chain links TRBV7-2 with TRBJ2-3; 7 nucleotides agree with TRBD1. The V gene end was trimmed by 5 bases and the J gene end by 4 bases; junction bases not matched to a gene: 6. The CDR3 is 14 residues long. Germline loops: CDR1 SGHTA, CDR2 FQGNSA.

The chain recombines TRBV29-1 with TRBJ2-3; TRBD2 matches 12 bases. The germline V gene has CDR1 SQVTM and CDR2 ANQGSEA. The CDR3 consists of 18 residues. After removal of 4 bases from V and 5 bases from J, the junction contained 16 bases not matched to a gene. CDR3 bases: TGCAGCGTTGTGGGGGCCCCACCTAGCGGGAGGGTCGGAGATACGCAGTATTTT. This gives the protein CSVVGAPPSGRVGDTQYF.

The gene calls are TRBV6-1 and TRBJ2-7; 11 bases are a match to TRBD1. Germline lookup yields CDR1 MNHNS and CDR2 SASEGT. V lost 3 bases to trimming and J lost 5 bases; unmatched junction nucleotides: 6. This CDR3 region has 15 residues. The CDR3 DNA reads as TGTGCCAGCAGTGACCCCCCGGGACAGGGGGACGAGCAGTACTTC. Amino acid sequence: CASSDPPGQGDEQYF.

This sequence joins TRBV4-2 and TRBJ2-3, with TRBD2 identical over 8 bases. Trimming at V came to 1 base and at J to 5 bases, leaving 11 bases not matched to a gene. This CDR3 comprises 17 residues. The germline CDR1 and CDR2 sequences are LGHNA and YNFKEQ. CDR3 residues: CASSQVGGRGAVDTQYF. DNA of the CDR3: TGTGCCAGCAGCCAAGTAGGAGGGCGGGGGGCAGTAGATACGCAGTATTTT.

The J gene is TRBJ2-2, the V gene TRBV7-9, with D possibly called TRBD1 or TRBD2 (5 bases each). The CDR3 spans 16 residues. Germline values: CDR1 SEHNR, CDR2 FQNEAQ (reference sequence). With 1 base removed from V and 4 bases from J, the gap between germline ends came to 13 bases. In DNA, the CDR3 is TGTGCCAGCAGCTTAGTAGGGGAACTAGGCACCGGGGAGCTGTTTTTT. This sequence encodes CASSLVGELGTGELFF.

This clone appeared a few times. The chain links TRBV7-6 to TRBJ2-7; a weak D match, TRBD2 (7 bases). CDR1 is SGHVS and CDR2 is FNYEAQ in the germline V gene. This CDR3 comprises 15 residues. Trimming took 1 base from V and 1 from J, leaving 11 bases between them. CDR3 coding DNA: TGTGCCAGCAGCTTAGGGCGGGGGCCTTCCTACGAGCAGTACTTC. Its translation: CASSLGRGPSYEQYF. Full variable domain (missing parts from reference TRBV7-6 and TRBJ2-7): GAGVSQSPRYKVTKRGQDVALRCDPISGHVSLYWYRQALGQGPEFLTYFNYEAQQDKSGLPNDRFSAERPEGSISTLTIQRTEQRDSAMYRCASSLGRGPSYEQYFGPGTRLTVT.

The gene calls are TRBV14 and TRBJ2-7, with 14 bases fitting TRBD2. The CDR3 has 22 amino acids. The J segment lost 1 base and the V segment lost 4 bases, leaving 21 bases of the junction unmatched. In germline, CDR1 is SGHDN, CDR2 FVKESK. CDR3 nucleotides: TGTGCCAGCAGCCGTCGTCAAGGATTGGGACTAGCGGGAGAAGGCGCTTCCTACGAGCAGTACTTC. Amino acids: CASSRRQGLGLAGEGASYEQYF.

The V gene is TRBV7-9, the J gene TRBJ1-4, with D maybe TRBD1 (5 bases). This CDR3 comprises 13 residues. The germline V gene has CDR1 SEHNR and CDR2 FQNEAQ (reference sequence). The V gene lost 8 bases and the J gene lost 7 bases, with 14 bases spanning the gap. This CDR3 reads CASRRLGGEKLFF. The CDR3 bases are TGTGCCAGCCGCCGTCTGGGGGGTGAAAAACTGTTTTTT.

The rearrangement uses TRBV6-1 and TRBJ1-4; possible D gene TRBD1, 6 bases. From germline, CDR1 is MNHNS and CDR2 SASEGT. Deletions cut 8 bases from V and 0 bases from J, with 13 bases between. CDR3 length equals 15 residues. CDR3: CASSRGPSTNEKLFF. CDR3 nucleotide sequence: TGTGCCAGCTCTCGGGGGCCCTCAACTAATGAAAAACTGTTTTTT.

The chain uses TRBV6-5 and TRBJ1-2; D possibly corresponds to TRBD1 (5 bases). Trimming took off 0 bases at V and 3 bases at J, with 8 bases between the two ends. CDR1 is MNHEY, CDR2 SVGAGI, per germline. The CDR3 has 14 residues. The DNA for the CDR3 is TGTGCCAGCAGTTACTCAGGCAGGGACTATGGCTACACCTTC. Residues: CASSYSGRDYGYTF.

This clone has just a few counts. The J gene is TRBJ2-7, the V gene TRBV27; TRBD1 is a possible D gene (5 bases). Germline CDR1 is MNHEY and CDR2 is SMNVEV (reference sequence). The germline V and J ends were trimmed by 7 bases and 3 bases, with 13 bases remaining between them. The CDR3 spans 13 residues. The CDR3 protein is CASTRPGHYEQYF. The CDR3, as DNA: TGTGCCAGCACACGCCCAGGGCACTACGAGCAGTACTTC.